This T cell receptor (beta chain) is from a study of T cells expressing NK-cell markers. Study at large: Investigators obtained TCR beta repertoires from sorted CD3+CD56+NKG2C+, CD3+CD56+NKG2C- and CD3+CD56-NKG2C+ T cells. Study outcomes and limitations: Top CD8+ clonotypes included the dominant CD3+CD56+NKG2C+ clonotypes in six donors.

Germline CDR1 and CDR2: LGHNA and YNFKEQ. The CDR3 length is 15 residues. No DNA is given; TCRdb re-called the 5' RACE reads and lists each CDR3 protein once. The listing records 150,000 to 170,000 distinct CDR3 sequences. Comment on this clonotype: Its antigen is undetermined.

The chain links TRBV4-2 to TRBJ2-5; the D gene TCRdb calls, TRBD2, cannot be checked with no DNA. This TCR derives from a woman in her fifties or sixties in good health. Sequenced: blood T cells: a sorted CD56 or NKG2C T cell subset, CD4+ or CD8+ T cells, or bulk PBMC T cells (not recorded which). The chain's CDR3 is CASSGQLADQETQYF.